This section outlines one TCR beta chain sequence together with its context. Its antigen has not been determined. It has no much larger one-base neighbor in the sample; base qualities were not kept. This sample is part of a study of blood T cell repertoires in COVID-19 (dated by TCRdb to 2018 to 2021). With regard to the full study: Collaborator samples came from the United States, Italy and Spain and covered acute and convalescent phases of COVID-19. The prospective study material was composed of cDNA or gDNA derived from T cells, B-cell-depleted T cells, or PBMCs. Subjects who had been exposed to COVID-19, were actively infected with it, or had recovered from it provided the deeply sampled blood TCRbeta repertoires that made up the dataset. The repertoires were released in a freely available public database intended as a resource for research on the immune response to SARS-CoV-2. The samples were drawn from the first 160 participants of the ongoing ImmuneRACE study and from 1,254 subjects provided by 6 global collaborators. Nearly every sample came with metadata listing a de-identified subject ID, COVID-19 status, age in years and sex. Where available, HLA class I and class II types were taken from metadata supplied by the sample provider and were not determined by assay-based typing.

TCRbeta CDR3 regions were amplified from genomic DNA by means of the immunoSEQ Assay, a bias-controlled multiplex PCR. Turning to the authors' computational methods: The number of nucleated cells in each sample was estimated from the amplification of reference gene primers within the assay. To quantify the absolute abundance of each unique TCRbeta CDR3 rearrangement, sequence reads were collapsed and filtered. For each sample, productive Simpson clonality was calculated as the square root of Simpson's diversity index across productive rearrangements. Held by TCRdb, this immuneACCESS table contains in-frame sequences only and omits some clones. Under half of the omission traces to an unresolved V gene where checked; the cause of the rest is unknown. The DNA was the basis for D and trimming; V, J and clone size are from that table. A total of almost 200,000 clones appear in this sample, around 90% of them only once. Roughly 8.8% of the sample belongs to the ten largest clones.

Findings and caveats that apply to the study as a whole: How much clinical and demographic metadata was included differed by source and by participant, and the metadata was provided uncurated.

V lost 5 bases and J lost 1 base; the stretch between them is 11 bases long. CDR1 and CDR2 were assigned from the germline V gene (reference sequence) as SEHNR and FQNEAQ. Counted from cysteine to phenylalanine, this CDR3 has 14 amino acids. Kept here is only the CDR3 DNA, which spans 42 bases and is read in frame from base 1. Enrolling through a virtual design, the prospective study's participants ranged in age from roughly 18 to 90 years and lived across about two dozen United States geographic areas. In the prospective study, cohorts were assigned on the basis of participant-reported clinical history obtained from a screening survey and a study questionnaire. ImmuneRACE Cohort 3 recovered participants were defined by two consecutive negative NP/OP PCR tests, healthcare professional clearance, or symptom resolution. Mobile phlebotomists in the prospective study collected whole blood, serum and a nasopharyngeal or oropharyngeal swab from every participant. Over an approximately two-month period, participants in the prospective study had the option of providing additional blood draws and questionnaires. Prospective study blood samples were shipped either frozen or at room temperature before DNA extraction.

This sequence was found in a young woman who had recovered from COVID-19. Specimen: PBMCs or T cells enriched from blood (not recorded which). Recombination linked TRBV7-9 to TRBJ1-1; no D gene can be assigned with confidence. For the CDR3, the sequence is CASSTAGWNTEAFF. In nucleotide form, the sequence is TGTGCCAGCAGCACGGCGGGCTGGAACACTGAAGCTTTCTTT. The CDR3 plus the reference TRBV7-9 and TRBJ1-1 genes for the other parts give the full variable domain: DTGVSQNPRHKITKRGQNVTFRCDPISEHNRLYWYRQTLGQGPEFLTYFQNEAQLEKSRLLSDRFSAERPKGSFSTLEIQRTEQGDSAMYLCASSTAGWNTEAFFGQGTRLTVV.